The present T cell receptor beta chain was sequenced within a study of blood T cell repertoires in COVID-19. At the level of the study: The United States, Italy and Spain supplied acute and convalescent COVID-19 samples.

Recruitment covered about 26 US areas and drew participants whose ages spanned roughly 18 to 89 years. Profiled with immunoSEQ multiplex PCR; TCRdb holds only in-frame clones, not every one. The data contain 200,000 to 250,000 clones, about 84% of them singletons. The trim removed 9 bases at V and 5 bases at J, leaving 7 bases unmatched. CDR1 SGHRS and CDR2 YFSETQ come from the germline V gene. The CDR3 is 13 amino acids. The TCR sequence derives from a man aged 55 to 70 who had recovered from COVID-19. The chain couples TRBV5-1 to TRBJ1-4; 7 bases line up with TRBD1. Sample: PBMCs or T cells enriched from blood (not recorded which). DNA for the CDR3: TGCGCCACCACGCAAGGGGGCAATGAAAAACTGTTTTTT. As protein: CATTQGGNEKLFF.